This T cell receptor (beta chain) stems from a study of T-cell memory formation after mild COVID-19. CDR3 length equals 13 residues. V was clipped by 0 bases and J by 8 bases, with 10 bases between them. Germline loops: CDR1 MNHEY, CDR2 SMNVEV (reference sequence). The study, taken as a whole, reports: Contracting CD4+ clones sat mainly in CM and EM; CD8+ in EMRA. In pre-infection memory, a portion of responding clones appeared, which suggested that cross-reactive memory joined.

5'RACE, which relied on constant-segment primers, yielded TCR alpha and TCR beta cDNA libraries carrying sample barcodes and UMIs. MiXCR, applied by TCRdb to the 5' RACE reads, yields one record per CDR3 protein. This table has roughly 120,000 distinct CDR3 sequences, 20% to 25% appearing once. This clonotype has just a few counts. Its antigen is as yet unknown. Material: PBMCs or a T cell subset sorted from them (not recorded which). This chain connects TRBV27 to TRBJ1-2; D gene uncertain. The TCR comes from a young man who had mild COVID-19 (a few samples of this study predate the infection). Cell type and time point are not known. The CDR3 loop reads CASSLSNVEGYTF. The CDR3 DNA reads TGTGCCAGCAGTTTATCGAATGTGGAAGGCTACACCTTC.